These 30 T cell receptor beta chains originate from one sample sequenced in a study of blood T cell repertoires in COVID-19. TCRdb keeps only in-frame clones here, not all; method: immunoSEQ multiplex PCR. Of roughly 180,000 clones listed, 79% are singletons. The sequencing input was peripheral blood. The receptor set was obtained from a woman aged 55-70 years with COVID-19, enrolled during active disease.

The chain uses TRBV5-1 and TRBJ1-1; TRBD1 aligns across 7 bases. CDR1 SGHRS and CDR2 YFSETQ come from the germline V gene. V shed 4 bases, J shed 0 bases, and the junction held 9 bases outside the gene matches. CDR3 size: 16 residues. The CDR3, as DNA: TGCGCCAGCAGCCCGCGAGGGGGCGGGATGAACACTGAAGCTTTCTTT. Its translation is CASSPRGGGMNTEAFF.

Only one count was recorded for this clone. The chain is built from TRBV11-3 and TRBJ1-1; D uncertain. V lost 0 bases to trimming and J lost 5 bases, with 7 bases between them. The CDR3 length is 13 residues. Germline values: CDR1 SGHNT, CDR2 YENEEA. CDR3 sequence (DNA): TGTGCCAGCAGCTTAGATGTCCAAACTGAAGCTTTCTTT. As protein: CASSLDVQTEAFF.

V gene TRBV5-6 combines with J gene TRBJ2-1; 7 bases agree with TRBD2. The CDR3 has 14 residues. The V gene's germline CDR1 is SGHDT and CDR2 YYEEEE. The J segment lost 3 bases and the V segment lost 4 bases, leaving 4 bases of the junction unmatched. The DNA for the CDR3 is TGTGCCAGCAGCGAGACTAGCAGCTACAATGAGCAGTTCTTC. It yields the protein CASSETSSYNEQFF. Filled out from reference TRBV5-6 and TRBJ2-1, the complete variable domain reads DAGVTQSPTHLIKTRGQQVTLRCSPKSGHDTVSWYQQALGQGPQFIFQYYEEEERQRGNFPDRFSGHQFPNYSSELNVNALLLGDSALYLCASSETSSYNEQFFGPGTRLTVL.

This clone showed up just a few times. This sequence joins TRBV6-5 and TRBJ1-5; TRBD1 agrees at 7 bases. The CDR3 extends over 15 amino acids. The V gene end was trimmed by 2 bases and the J gene end by 5 bases; junction bases not matched to a gene: 6. The V gene's germline CDR1 is MNHEY and CDR2 SVGAGI. The CDR3 spells CASSYRTGSHQPQHF. CDR3 sequence (DNA): TGTGCCAGCAGTTACCGGACAGGATCTCATCAGCCCCAGCATTTT.

The chain combines TRBV28 with TRBJ2-2; the match to TRBD2 covers 8 bases. The CDR3 contains 17 residues. Unmatched junction bases numbered 15, after V lost 3 bases and J lost 9 bases. From germline, CDR1 is MDHEN and CDR2 SYDVKM. CDR3 in amino acids: CASSFPLSGGAHRELFF. The DNA of the CDR3 is TGTGCCAGCAGTTTTCCCCTCTCGGGGGGGGCCCACAGGGAGCTGTTTTTT.

The chain employs TRBV6-2 or TRBV6-3 and TRBJ2-5, with 7 nucleotides matching TRBD2. Per the germline V gene, CDR1 is MNHEY and CDR2 is SVGEGT. This CDR3 contains 14 residues. The ends lost 4 bases at V and 3 bases at J; junction bases unmatched: 5. The CDR3 sequence: CASSWAGVEETQYF. CDR3 nucleotides: TGTGCCAGCAGTTGGGCGGGAGTGGAAGAGACCCAGTACTTC.

The V and J genes are TRBV5-6 and TRBJ2-5, with TRBD2 identical over 7 bases. The CDR3 extends over 14 amino acids. The germline V gene encodes CDR1 SGHDT and CDR2 YYEEEE. J was trimmed by 5 bases and V by 4 bases; bases with no gene match: 8. CDR3 nucleotides: TGTGCCAGCAGCCCGGGGGGACGGGGGGAGACCCAGTACTTC. Its protein is CASSPGGRGETQYF.

As DNA, the CDR3 is TGTGCCACCAGTGATGGGGGGTTAACTAGCGGGAGTATCTACGAGCAGTACTTC. Protein: CATSDGGLTSGSIYEQYF. The chain couples TRBV24-1 to TRBJ2-7, with 11 nucleotides matching TRBD2. Germline V gene data show CDR1 as KGHDR and CDR2 as SFDVKD. V shed 3 bases and J 3 bases; nucleotides not matched to a gene: 12. The CDR3 runs to 18 residues.

V and J are TRBV7-9 and TRBJ2-1, with a possible D match to TRBD1 (5 bases). V shed 2 bases and J shed 4 bases, with 12 bases lying between them. This CDR3 is 15 amino acids long. Looked up from germline, CDR1 is SEHNR and CDR2 is FQNEAQ (reference sequence). The CDR3 nucleotides read TGTGCCAGCAGCTTATGGGTAGGGGTATACAATGAGCAGTTCTTC. Protein: CASSLWVGVYNEQFF.

The chain carries TRBV11-2 and TRBJ2-1; 7 bases map to TRBD1. The CDR3 sequence is 15 residues long. Losses at the gene ends were 2 bases for V and 1 base for J; bases not matched to a gene: 2. Germline CDR1 reads SGHAT; CDR2 reads FQNNGV. The CDR3 sequence is CASSLRGPSYNEQFF. CDR3 coding DNA: TGTGCCAGCAGCTTAAGGGGGCCTTCCTACAATGAGCAGTTCTTC. The full variable domain, rest sourced from reference TRBV11-2 and TRBJ2-1, is EAGVAQSPRYKIIEKRQSVAFWCNPISGHATLYWYQQILGQGPKLLIQFQNNGVVDDSQLPKDRFSAERLKGVDSTLKIQPAKLEDSAVYLCASSLRGPSYNEQFFGPGTRLTVL.

This chain connects TRBV12-3 or TRBV12-4 to TRBJ1-1; D gene ambiguous. V gave up 7 bases and J gave up 8 bases, with 11 bases separating them. This CDR3 has 11 residues. The CDR3 loop is CASTRYREAFF. DNA of the CDR3: TGTGCCAGCACTCGATACAGAGAAGCTTTCTTT.

V is TRBV11-2 and J is TRBJ1-1; tentative D call: TRBD1 (6 bases). V lost 5 bases, J lost 0 bases, and 10 bases lay in between. Germline CDR1 SGHAT, CDR2 FQNNGV. The CDR3 has 14 amino acids. The CDR3 DNA sequence: TGTGCCAGCAGCCCAGGGGCTGTGAACACTGAAGCTTTCTTT. Protein product: CASSPGAVNTEAFF. Based on the CDR3 plus reference TRBV11-2 and TRBJ1-1, the full variable domain is EAGVAQSPRYKIIEKRQSVAFWCNPISGHATLYWYQQILGQGPKLLIQFQNNGVVDDSQLPKDRFSAERLKGVDSTLKIQPAKLEDSAVYLCASSPGAVNTEAFFGQGTRLTVV.

This clone appeared a single time. The chain couples TRBV19 to TRBJ2-2; 9 bases line up with TRBD2. The CDR3 totals 19 residues. Germline V CDR1 and CDR2: LNHDA, SQIVND (reference sequence). V shed 5 bases and J 8 bases; nucleotides not matched to a gene: 21. CDR3 in amino acids: CASSSRTASMLAGYGELFF. The CDR3 nucleotides read TGTGCCAGTAGTTCTCGGACAGCAAGCATGCTAGCGGGATATGGGGAGCTGTTTTTT.

This clone came up a few times. The chain links TRBV11-3 to TRBJ2-1, with TRBD2 matching over 8 bases. Germline-derived CDR1 and CDR2 are SGHNT and YENEEA. V was pared by 4 bases and J by 7 bases, with 9 bases of the junction left unmatched. The CDR3 spans 15 residues. The DNA of the CDR3 is TGTGCCAGCAGCTCCCATGTTAGCGGGATTAATGAGCAGTTCTTC. Translation: CASSSHVSGINEQFF.

The J gene is TRBJ2-7, the V gene TRBV7-8; 7 bases map to TRBD1. The CDR3 runs to 13 residues. Trimming at V came to 5 bases and at J to 2 bases, leaving 3 bases not matched to a gene. Germline V gene data show CDR1 as SGHVS and CDR2 as FQNEAQ. This CDR3 reads CASSRDSTYEQYV. CDR3 in DNA: TGTGCCAGCAGCCGGGACAGTACCTACGAGCAGTACGTC.

V is TRBV7-3 and J is TRBJ2-5; 7 bases are a match to TRBD2. V lost 5 bases, J lost 5 bases, and 8 bases stayed unmatched. The V gene's germline CDR1 is SGHTA and CDR2 FQGTGA. The CDR3 runs to 14 residues. The CDR3 nucleotides read TGTGCCAGCAGCCGGGGACTACCGCCCGAGACCCAGTACTTC. Translated, it gives CASSRGLPPETQYF.

The DNA of the CDR3 is TGCGCCAGCAGCTCGAGGGGGACCGGGGAGCTGTTTTTT. Translating gives CASSSRGTGELFF. This chain uses TRBV5-1 with TRBJ2-2; tentatively, D is TRBD1 (6 bases). This CDR3 is built from 13 residues. The V gene lost 3 bases and the J gene lost 5 bases, with 8 bases spanning the gap. Germline assignment: CDR1 SGHRS and CDR2 YFSETQ.

This clone was seen only a few times. The rearrangement joins TRBV19 to TRBJ2-2; 10 nucleotides line up with TRBD1. J lost 3 bases, V lost 5 bases, and 6 bases had no gene match. CDR1 and CDR2 from the germline V gene are LNHDA and SQIVND (reference sequence). The CDR3 has 16 amino acids. The chain's CDR3 is CASSHFGQGDTGELFF. The CDR3 DNA reads TGTGCCAGTAGTCACTTCGGACAGGGGGACACCGGGGAGCTGTTTTTT.

The table lists this clone with a count of one. The chain employs TRBV7-9 and TRBJ1-4; 7 bases line up with TRBD1. The junction had 18 bases not matched to a gene; V was cut back by 7 bases and J by 7 bases. This CDR3 has 17 amino acids. The V gene's germline CDR1 is SEHNR and CDR2 FQNEAQ (reference sequence). The CDR3, as DNA: TGTGCCAGCACACCGGGACAGTCACCCGTTCAGCCTGAAAAACTGTTTTTT. This codes for CASTPGQSPVQPEKLFF.

The chain has TRBV5-4 and TRBJ1-2, with a tentative D call TRBD1 (6 bases). V was trimmed by 0 bases and J by 4 bases, leaving 13 bases between them. This CDR3 is 15 amino acids long. Per germline, CDR1 SGHNT and CDR2 YYREEE (reference sequence). CDR3 protein: CASSLEGERTYGYTF. The CDR3 nucleotides are TGTGCCAGCAGCTTGGAGGGGGAACGAACCTATGGCTACACCTTC. The full variable domain, its missing parts supplied by reference TRBV5-4 and TRBJ1-2, is ETGVTQSPTHLIKTRGQQVTLRCSSQSGHNTVSWYQQALGQGPQFIFQYYREEENGRGNFPPRFSGLQFPNYSSELNVNALELDDSALYLCASSLEGERTYGYTFGSGTRLTVV.

This chain links TRBV5-4 with TRBJ2-1, with D unresolved. The V end was cut by 7 bases, the J end by 0 bases, with 11 bases between. The CDR3 totals 14 residues. The V gene's germline CDR1 is SGHNT and CDR2 YYREEE (reference sequence). CDR3 sequence (DNA): TGTGCCAGCCGCGTGGCTAGCTCCTACAATGAGCAGTTCTTC. As protein: CASRVASSYNEQFF.

The V call is TRBV3-1 (or the pseudogene TRBV3-2), the J call TRBJ2-7; perhaps TRBD2 as D (6 bases). The CDR3 runs 16 residues. The V and J ends lost 0 bases and 2 bases respectively, with 14 bases between them. Germline loops: CDR1 LGHDT, CDR2 YNNKEL (reference sequence). DNA for the CDR3: TGTGCCAGCAGCCAAGAGGGGCGGGGCCCCCCCTACGAGCAGTACTTC. Translation gives CASSQEGRGPPYEQYF.

This clone turned up a few times. V and J are TRBV6-5 and TRBJ2-7; 7 bases map to TRBD2. CDR1 and CDR2 from the germline V gene are MNHEY and SVGAGI. This CDR3 is 14 amino acids long. V lost 7 bases, J lost 0 bases, and 6 bases stayed unmatched. Here the CDR3 DNA reads TGTGCCAGCACTAAGCGGGGAACCTCCTACGAGCAGTACTTC. Translated, it gives CASTKRGTSYEQYF.

V is TRBV7-2 and J is TRBJ2-3, with 8 bases that match TRBD1. The CDR3 covers 16 residues. From germline, CDR1 is SGHTA and CDR2 FQGNSA. After removal of 3 bases from V and 2 bases from J, the junction contained 7 bases not matched to a gene. CDR3 sequence (DNA): TGTGCCAGCAGCTTGATTCAGGGGGCGGTCACAGATACGCAGTATTTT. Translated, it gives CASSLIQGAVTDTQYF.

The genes are TRBV7-6 and TRBJ1-3; D is unclear. The CDR3 is made up of 16 amino acids. Trimming left V 1 base short and J 0 bases short, with 10 bases between. In germline, CDR1 is SGHVS, CDR2 FNYEAQ. The CDR3 nucleotides read TGTGCCAGCAGCTTAGTCGCTTTGAGCTCTGGAAACACCATATATTTT. Protein product: CASSLVALSSGNTIYF.

This chain links TRBV6-1 with TRBJ1-2, with 7 bases identical to TRBD1. This CDR3 is built from 15 residues. The V gene end was trimmed by 0 bases and the J gene end by 2 bases; junction bases not matched to a gene: 3. Looked up from germline, CDR1 is MNHNS and CDR2 is SASEGT. CDR3 in DNA: TGTGCCAGCAGTGAAGCGCCGGGACAGAACTATGGCTACACCTTC. This sequence encodes CASSEAPGQNYGYTF.

The chain's CDR3 is CASSGRPPGAGVVQFF. The CDR3 DNA sequence: TGTGCCAGCAGTGGCCGCCCGCCGGGAGCCGGAGTTGTGCAGTTCTTC. The genes are TRBV27 and TRBJ2-1; the D gene is possibly TRBD2 (6 bases). The germline V gene has CDR1 MNHEY and CDR2 SMNVEV (reference sequence). The CDR3 has 16 residues. Trimming pared 5 bases from V and 12 bases from J, leaving 26 bases between.

The V call is TRBV2, the J call TRBJ2-1; maybe TRBD2 (6 bases). The CDR3 has 16 amino acids. Germline CDR1 SNHLY, CDR2 FYNNEI. V was trimmed by 6 bases and J by 0 bases, leaving 15 bases between them. CDR3 coding DNA: TGTGCCAGCAGCCGAAGAGGAGCGGGCTCCTACAATGAGCAGTTCTTC. This encodes CASSRRGAGSYNEQFF.

This clone was detected a few times. The chain combines TRBV11-2 with TRBJ1-6; D remains unclear. The CDR3 covers 18 residues. V was cut by 2 bases and J by 0 bases, with 14 bases left in between. The germline V gene encodes CDR1 SGHAT and CDR2 FQNNGV. This CDR3 reads CASSLSLRRSSYNSPLHF. CDR3 DNA sequence: TGTGCCAGCAGCTTATCTCTTCGACGGAGCTCCTATAATTCACCCCTCCACTTT.

This chain joins TRBV6-6 and TRBJ2-7, with TRBD2 as a possible D gene (6 bases). Germline CDR1 and CDR2: MNHNY and SVGAGI (reference sequence). V was pared by 0 bases and J by 6 bases, with 12 bases between. This CDR3 comprises 14 residues. CDR3 in amino acids: CASSYSISGVEQYF. The CDR3 nucleotides read TGTGCCAGCAGTTACTCGATTTCGGGGGTCGAGCAGTACTTC.